This T cell receptor beta chain is from a study of PD-1 blockade in classical Hodgkin lymphoma. General study points: Patients starting nivolumab less than 1 year after ASCT had lower diversity and were excluded from later analyses.

Clones were read by immunoSEQ multiplex PCR, and TCRdb kept only the in-frame ones, dropping some. The sample lists about 27,000 clones, 70% to 80% occurring once. No patient escaped relapse after autologous stem cell transplantation, and brentuximab vedotin exposure varied. Purification of CD4+ T cells from thawed PBMCs was performed via magnetic negative selection. A remark on this clone: Its antigen is currently unknown.

Sample: CD4+ T cells from blood, taken at baseline. The clonotype originates from a human donor with classical Hodgkin lymphoma.

The DNA of the CDR3 is TGTGCCAGCTGCAGGGTAGCTGCCGGAAACACCATATATTTT. Residues: CASCRVAAGNTIYF. The chain is built from TRBV6-5 and TRBJ1-3; D is perhaps TRBD1 (5 bases). Trimming removed 8 bases at V and 4 bases at J, with 15 bases between. CDR1 and CDR2 (germline): MNHEY, SVGAGI. CDR3 length: 14 residues.